One sample yielded the 21 T cell receptor beta chains listed below, sequenced in a study of CD8 T cells in ankylosing spondylitis. TCRdb ran MiXCR on the 5' RACE reads and lists one entry per CDR3 protein. This table holds more than 150,000 distinct CDR3 sequences, around 10% found once. The sample taken for sequencing was blood, either unsorted or a sorted T cell fraction (not recorded which). These receptors were taken from a male donor with ankylosing spondylitis or in good health (not recorded which).

Ten or more counts support this clonotype. This chain connects TRBV19 to TRBJ1-2; the match to TRBD1 covers 7 bases. Germline V gene data show CDR1 as LNHDA and CDR2 as SQIVND (reference sequence). The CDR3 contains 14 residues. The V segment lost 6 bases and the J segment 2 bases; nucleotides outside the gene matches: 6. The CDR3 sequence is CASRPGQINYGYTF. The CDR3 region has the DNA TGTGCCAGTAGACCGGGACAGATCAACTATGGCTACACCTTC.

This clonotype was detected many times. The CDR3 spells CASSQGVHEQFF. The CDR3 DNA sequence: TGTGCCAGCAGCCAAGGGGTACATGAGCAGTTCTTC. This sequence joins TRBV3-1 and TRBJ2-1; no clear D gene. V dropped 1 base and J dropped 8 bases, with 6 bases sitting between them. The CDR3 is 12 residues long. Germline-derived CDR1 and CDR2 are LGHDT and YNNKEL (reference sequence).

This clonotype occurred many times. This chain uses TRBV5-4 with TRBJ1-5, with D maybe TRBD1 (5 bases). The V gene lost 5 bases and the J gene lost 4 bases, with 10 bases spanning the gap. The germline CDR1 and CDR2 sequences are SGHNT and YYREEE (reference sequence). This CDR3 region has 13 residues. CDR3 amino acids: CASSRDPNQPQHF. CDR3 DNA: TGTGCCAGCAGTAGGGACCCTAATCAGCCCCAGCATTTT.

In regard to this clonotype: A read error may account for a junction end that differs from germline. The V and J genes are TRBV5-1 and TRBJ2-1; TRBD1 aligns across 7 bases. Germline CDR1 and CDR2: SGHRS and YFSETQ. CDR3 size: 15 residues. The CDR3 reads CASSLSQGSYTEQFF. The CDR3 nucleotides are TGCGCCAGCAGCTTGTCACAGGGGTCCTACACTGAGCAGTTCTTC.

The J gene is TRBJ1-3, the V gene TRBV18; maybe TRBD1 (5 bases). Germline CDR1 reads KGHSH; CDR2 reads LQKENI. Trimming shortened V by 3 bases and J by 0 bases, and 9 bases separated the two germline ends. The CDR3 runs to 15 residues. As DNA, the CDR3 is TGTGCCAGCTCACCGGGGCGGGACTCTGGAAACACCATATATTTT. It translates to CASSPGRDSGNTIYF.

The chain uses TRBV7-2 and TRBJ2-3; TRBD2 aligns across 7 bases. CDR3 length equals 17 residues. Germline CDR1 and CDR2: SGHTA and FQGNSA. V gave up 5 bases and J gave up 8 bases; unmatched junction bases: 19. CDR3 sequence: CASSRSSGTTQGSTQYF. CDR3 coding DNA: TGTGCCAGCAGCCGATCTTCCGGGACTACCCAGGGCTCTACGCAGTATTTT.

This clonotype was seen at least ten times. The V gene is TRBV15, the J gene TRBJ2-1; 7 nucleotides agree with TRBD2. The germline gives CDR1 LNHNV, CDR2 YYDKDF (reference sequence). V shed 3 bases and J 7 bases; nucleotides not matched to a gene: 12. There are 16 residues in the CDR3. This chain's CDR3 is CATSRVLAAPGNEQFF. The CDR3 DNA reads TGTGCCACCAGCAGGGTTCTAGCGGCGCCGGGGAATGAGCAGTTCTTC. The variable domain in full, completed from reference TRBV15 and TRBJ2-1, reads DAMVIQNPRYQVTQFGKPVTLSCSQTLNHNVMYWYQQKSSQAPKLLFHYYDKDFNNEADTPDNFQSRRPNTSFCFLDIRSPGLGDTAMYLCATSRVLAAPGNEQFFGPGTRLTVL.

This clonotype occurred a few times. The V gene is TRBV11-2, the J gene TRBJ2-6; TRBD1 or TRBD2 may be the D gene (5 bases each). Trimming stripped 2 bases from V and 0 bases from J, with 14 bases between. In germline, CDR1 is SGHAT, CDR2 FQNNGV. The CDR3 sequence is 18 residues long. The CDR3 here is CASSLLRGTRSGANVLTF. DNA of the CDR3: TGTGCCAGCAGCTTACTGAGGGGTACCCGCTCTGGGGCCAACGTCCTGACTTTC.

In this sample, this clonotype turned up many times. The V call is TRBV6-4, the J call TRBJ1-1; TRBD1 agrees at 7 bases. The CDR3 contains 15 residues. V trimming: 0 bases; J trimming: 4 bases; junction bases outside the gene matches: 5. Germline V lookup: CDR1 MRHNA, CDR2 SNTAGT. This chain's CDR3 is CASSDSRQGPTEAFF. CDR3 nucleotide sequence: TGTGCCAGCAGTGACTCAAGACAGGGCCCCACTGAAGCTTTCTTT.

This chain links TRBV12-3 or TRBV12-4 with TRBJ1-6; D possibly corresponds to TRBD1 (5 bases). V lost 6 bases to trimming and J lost 9 bases, with 15 bases between them. The CDR3 extends over 14 amino acids. The DNA of the CDR3 is TGTGCCAGCAGCGGTCCCGGGACGGGTTCACCCCTCCACTTT. This translates into CASSGPGTGSPLHF.

This clonotype was observed many times. In DNA form, the CDR3 reads TGCGCCAGCAGCCCTTATAAGGGCGCGCCGTTTAGCACAGATACGCAGTATTTT. Protein sequence: CASSPYKGAPFSTDTQYF. The genes are TRBV5-1 and TRBJ2-3, with D unclear. Trimming removed 4 bases from V and 0 bases from J, with 21 bases in between. Germline V lookup: CDR1 SGHRS, CDR2 YFSETQ. The length of the CDR3 is 18 residues.

The chain employs TRBV19 and TRBJ2-7; TRBD1 agrees at 7 bases. The CDR3 contains 15 residues. V lost 5 bases to trimming and J lost 4 bases; unmatched junction nucleotides: 11. Germline loops: CDR1 LNHDA, CDR2 SQIVND (reference sequence). CDR3 residues: CASSPVQGEGYEQYF. The CDR3 DNA is TGTGCCAGTAGTCCGGTCCAGGGGGAAGGATACGAGCAGTACTTC.

At least ten counts were recorded for this clonotype. This rearrangement joins TRBV5-5 to TRBJ1-6; 7 bases fit TRBD1. CDR1 and CDR2 (germline): SGHKS, YYEKEE (reference sequence). The J segment lost 6 bases and the V segment lost 4 bases, leaving 7 bases of the junction unmatched. This CDR3 has 15 amino acids. DNA of the CDR3: TGTGCCAGCAGCCCTCGACAGGGCAGTAATTCACCCCTCCACTTT. Translated, it gives CASSPRQGSNSPLHF.

This clonotype was seen many times. J is TRBJ1-1 and V is TRBV12-3 or TRBV12-4; possible D gene TRBD1, 6 bases. The V and J ends lost 4 bases and 10 bases respectively, with 13 bases between them. This CDR3 comprises 12 residues. Here the CDR3 DNA reads TGTGCCAGCAGTTCAGGGGTCCTGAGAGCTTTCTTT. This encodes CASSSGVLRAFF.

This clonotype was detected many times. V and J are TRBV5-1 and TRBJ1-1; D is possibly TRBD1 (6 bases). This CDR3 is built from 15 residues. Germline values: CDR1 SGHRS, CDR2 YFSETQ. Trimming cost V 0 bases and J 1 base, with 10 bases left between them. The CDR3 DNA follows: TGCGCCAGCAGCTTGGCCCCAGGGGCGAACACTGAAGCTTTCTTT. Protein product: CASSLAPGANTEAFF.

The V gene is TRBV3-1, the J gene TRBJ2-7; D not certain. The germline V gene encodes CDR1 LGHDT and CDR2 YNNKEL (reference sequence). The CDR3 is 11 residues long. V gave up 3 bases and J gave up 3 bases, with 3 bases separating them. Here the CDR3 reads CASSQLYEQYF. The CDR3 coding sequence is TGTGCCAGCAGCCAGCTCTACGAGCAGTACTTC.

This clonotype was recorded many times. The V call is TRBV20-1, the J call TRBJ2-7; 11 nucleotides agree with TRBD2. The CDR3 runs to 16 residues. Per the germline V gene, CDR1 is DFQATT and CDR2 is SNEGSKA (reference sequence). Trimming removed 1 base from V and 0 bases from J; junction bases left unmatched: 5. The CDR3 reads CSARAGTSGNSYEQYF. CDR3 bases: TGCAGTGCTAGAGCTGGGACTAGCGGAAACTCCTACGAGCAGTACTTC.

This clonotype was found a few times. The chain links TRBV5-1 to TRBJ1-1; 8 nucleotides line up with TRBD1. The V gene's germline CDR1 is SGHRS and CDR2 YFSETQ. This CDR3 is built from 15 residues. The V segment lost 6 bases and the J segment 4 bases; nucleotides outside the gene matches: 11. This CDR3 is CASTNQGAGGTEAFF. DNA for the CDR3: TGCGCCAGCACCAACCAGGGGGCCGGTGGCACTGAAGCTTTCTTT.

In the case of this clonotype: A much bigger clone sits one base away, suggesting this may be a read error. The chain joins TRBV28 to TRBJ1-4, with D possibly being TRBD1 (6 bases). CDR1 MDHEN and CDR2 SYDVKM come from the germline V gene. The CDR3 extends over 16 amino acids. Written as DNA, the CDR3 is TGTGCCAACAGTTTAGGGGGTTCTGCCTCCAGGGAAAAACTGTTTTTT. As protein: CANSLGGSASREKLFF.

The J gene is TRBJ2-3, the V gene TRBV19; tentatively, D is TRBD1 (5 bases). Germline V CDR1 and CDR2: LNHDA, SQIVND (reference sequence). CDR3 length: 13 amino acids. Trimming shortened V by 5 bases and J by 2 bases, and 8 bases separated the two germline ends. CDR3 residues: CASSQGTTDTQYF. DNA of the CDR3: TGTGCCAGTAGTCAGGGTACCACAGATACGCAGTATTTT.

This clonotype was seen repeatedly, ten times or more. This chain joins TRBV10-2 and TRBJ1-4; TRBD1 might be the D (6 bases). V dropped 6 bases and J dropped 7 bases, with 15 bases sitting between them. The CDR3 spans 14 residues. CDR1 and CDR2 (germline): WSHSY, SAAADI. CDR3 nucleotide sequence: TGCGCCAGCAGAACAGGGTACGCCGGTGAAAAACTGTTTTTT. Protein product: CASRTGYAGEKLFF.